Below are 21 T cell receptor beta chains sequenced from a single sample in a study of blood T cell repertoires in COVID-19. Method: immunoSEQ multiplex PCR; TCRdb's copy keeps in-frame clones and lacks some. The table records tens of thousands of clones, about 85% of them present only once. The sequencing input was peripheral blood. The receptors come from a man aged 50-59 years with active COVID-19.

The V call is TRBV20-1, the J call TRBJ1-1; no firm D call. CDR1 and CDR2 (germline): DFQATT, SNEGSKA (reference sequence). The CDR3 has 13 amino acids. V was pared by 3 bases and J by 3 bases, with 11 bases between. This CDR3 is CSASQFMDTEAFF. As DNA, the CDR3 is TGCAGTGCTAGTCAGTTCATGGACACTGAAGCTTTCTTT.

The rearrangement joins TRBV5-6 to TRBJ1-2; D unresolved. V lost 3 bases to trimming and J lost 4 bases, with 16 bases between them. CDR1 and CDR2 (germline): SGHDT, YYEEEE. This CDR3 has 15 amino acids. CDR3 in DNA: TGTGCCAGCAGCTCCACTTCAACAGAACTCTATGGCTACACCTTC. This gives the protein CASSSTSTELYGYTF.

V gene TRBV7-2 combines with J gene TRBJ1-2; D is unclear. V shed 5 bases and J shed 1 base, with 14 bases lying between them. CDR3 length: 15 amino acids. Germline CDR1 reads SGHTA; CDR2 reads FQGNSA. CDR3 sequence reads: CASSLREVSNYGYTF. CDR3 sequence (DNA): TGTGCCAGCAGCCTCCGGGAAGTAAGTAACTATGGCTACACCTTC.

To note about this clone: Other DNA sequences from this sample encode an identical CDR3 as well. The chain carries TRBV10-3 and TRBJ2-3; 13 nucleotides match TRBD2. The CDR3 totals 14 residues. Germline V gives CDR1 ENHRY, CDR2 SYGVKD. V was clipped by 10 bases and J by 3 bases; unmatched bases: 4. CDR3: CATETSGGTDTQYF. In DNA form, the CDR3 reads TGTGCCACCGAGACTAGCGGGGGGACAGATACGCAGTATTTT.

The V gene is TRBV11-2, the J gene TRBJ1-4; D unresolved. This CDR3 comprises 15 residues. The V gene's germline CDR1 is SGHAT and CDR2 FQNNGV. Trimming took 5 bases from V and 3 from J, leaving 13 bases between them. The CDR3 protein is CASSPPRNSNEKLFF. CDR3 DNA: TGTGCCAGCAGCCCACCGAGAAACTCTAATGAAAAACTGTTTTTT.

The rearrangement links TRBV4-2 to TRBJ1-4; D may be TRBD1 (6 bases). Germline V gives CDR1 LGHNA, CDR2 YNFKEQ. This CDR3 region has 15 residues. Trimming removed 5 bases at V and 1 base at J, with 11 bases between. The CDR3 region is CASSVTGGTNEKLFF. DNA of the CDR3: TGTGCCAGCAGCGTGACAGGAGGAACTAATGAAAAACTGTTTTTT.

The chain has TRBV9 and TRBJ2-3; TRBD2 agrees at 10 bases. With V trimmed by 4 bases and J by 8 bases, 10 bases remained unmatched. Germline values: CDR1 SGDLS, CDR2 YYNGEE. This CDR3 has 15 amino acids. The CDR3, as DNA: TGTGCCAGCAGCATAAGCGGGGGGGCCCGGGGTACGCAGTATTTT. Translation: CASSISGGARGTQYF.

About this clone itself: The same CDR3 also results from other DNA sequences found in this sample. The rearrangement uses TRBV7-7 and TRBJ2-7; 8 bases line up with TRBD1. The CDR3 contains 15 residues. Trimming removed 4 bases from V and 0 bases from J; junction bases left unmatched: 5. Germline V gene data show CDR1 as SSHAT and CDR2 as FNYEAQ (reference sequence). CDR3 in amino acids: CASSSGTGPSYEQYF. The CDR3 DNA sequence: TGTGCCAGCAGCTCCGGGACAGGCCCCTCCTACGAGCAGTACTTC.

This chain links TRBV27 with TRBJ2-3; a weak D match, TRBD2 (6 bases). The germline gives CDR1 MNHEY, CDR2 SMNVEV (reference sequence). The CDR3 runs 15 residues. V lost 5 bases and J lost 2, with 14 bases in between. The CDR3 loop is CASSNWGLVTDTQYF. The CDR3, as DNA: TGTGCCAGCAGTAACTGGGGACTCGTCACAGATACGCAGTATTTT.

J is TRBJ2-7 and V is TRBV5-1; 9 nucleotides agree with TRBD1. This CDR3 comprises 15 residues. Germline lookup yields CDR1 SGHRS and CDR2 YFSETQ. Unmatched junction bases numbered 5, after V lost 4 bases and J lost 0 bases. The CDR3 DNA is TGCGCCAGCAGCCCGGGACAGGGCCTCTCCTACGAGCAGTACTTC. Its protein product is CASSPGQGLSYEQYF.

V and J are TRBV29-1 and TRBJ2-3; 9 bases map to TRBD1. V shed 4 bases, J shed 4 bases, and the junction held 12 bases outside the gene matches. The germline V gene has CDR1 SQVTM and CDR2 ANQGSEA. The CDR3 spans 16 residues. As DNA, the CDR3 is TGCAGCGTTGTGGAAACCGGGACAGGGAGGGCAGATACGCAGTATTTT. Translating gives CSVVETGTGRADTQYF.

This chain's CDR3 is CSAQFSGNTIYF. The DNA of the CDR3 is TGCAGCGCACAATTCTCTGGAAACACCATATATTTT. J is TRBJ1-3 and V is TRBV29-1, with D unclear. Trimming removed 7 bases at V and 0 bases at J, with 7 bases between. CDR1 and CDR2 from the germline V gene are SQVTM and ANQGSEA. This CDR3 contains 12 residues.

This chain joins TRBV19 and TRBJ1-5; perhaps TRBD1 as D (5 bases). The CDR3 spans 15 residues. CDR1 is LNHDA, CDR2 SQIVND, per germline (reference sequence). V was trimmed by 9 bases and J by 1 base, leaving 16 bases between them. DNA of the CDR3: TGTGCCAGCGAGGAGGGGTTTAGAAGCAATCAGCCCCAGCATTTT. Translating gives CASEEGFRSNQPQHF.

The V and J genes are TRBV11-2 and TRBJ2-1, with D possibly matching TRBD2 (6 bases). The germline V gene has CDR1 SGHAT and CDR2 FQNNGV. The CDR3 is 15 amino acids. V was clipped by 5 bases and J by 0 bases, with 11 bases between them. The CDR3 protein is CASSRDFSSYNEQFF. CDR3 nucleotides: TGTGCCAGCAGCCGGGACTTCAGCTCCTACAATGAGCAGTTCTTC.

This chain uses TRBV24-1 with TRBJ2-2; a weak D match, TRBD2 (5 bases). The germline V gene encodes CDR1 KGHDR and CDR2 SFDVKD. This CDR3 has 15 amino acids. V shed 1 base and J shed 1 base, with 6 bases lying between them. CDR3 protein: CATSDFRGNTGELFF. CDR3 bases: TGTGCCACCAGTGATTTCCGGGGGAACACCGGGGAGCTGTTTTTT.

The chain carries TRBV5-1 and TRBJ2-7; 9 bases are a match to TRBD1. The trim removed 4 bases at V and 5 bases at J, leaving 13 bases unmatched. Germline V gene sequence: CDR1 SGHRS, CDR2 YFSETQ. The CDR3 sequence is 16 residues long. The DNA for the CDR3 is TGCGCCAGCAGCCCGGGACAGGGAAACCTAGTAAACGAGCAGTACTTC. As protein: CASSPGQGNLVNEQYF.

The V and J genes are TRBV7-2 and TRBJ2-7; perhaps TRBD1 as D (6 bases). Trimming left V 6 bases short and J 0 bases short, with 18 bases between. This CDR3 contains 16 residues. Germline CDR1 and CDR2: SGHTA and FQGNSA. The CDR3, as DNA: TGTGCCAGCAGTCTCCCGATTAGGGGGAGCTCCTACGAGCAGTACTTC. It is translated as CASSLPIRGSSYEQYF.

The chain's CDR3 is CASSPWTRWETQYF. As DNA, the CDR3 is TGTGCCAGTAGTCCGTGGACTAGATGGGAGACCCAGTACTTC. V usage is TRBV19 and J usage is TRBJ2-5; 7 bases agree with TRBD2. V was clipped by 5 bases and J by 5 bases; unmatched bases: 8. The germline gives CDR1 LNHDA, CDR2 SQIVND (reference sequence). This CDR3 contains 14 residues.

The rearrangement uses TRBV28 and TRBJ1-1; TRBD1 matches 8 bases. CDR1 and CDR2 (germline): MDHEN, SYDVKM. The ends lost 6 bases at V and 2 bases at J; junction bases unmatched: 5. The CDR3 runs to 14 residues. CDR3 residues: CASSSTGDNTEAFF. In DNA form, the CDR3 reads TGTGCCAGCAGCTCGACAGGGGATAACACTGAAGCTTTCTTT.

J is TRBJ2-1 and V is TRBV7-9; D ambiguous. The CDR3 is 13 amino acids. The germline V gene has CDR1 SEHNR and CDR2 FQNEAQ (reference sequence). V was cut by 4 bases and J by 6 bases, with 10 bases left in between. The CDR3, as DNA: TGTGCCAGCAGCTCTGGCCCGGGCAATGAGCAGTTCTTC. This gives the protein CASSSGPGNEQFF. Filled out from reference TRBV7-9 and TRBJ2-1, the complete variable domain reads DTGVSQNPRHKITKRGQNVTFRCDPISEHNRLYWYRQTLGQGPEFLTYFQNEAQLEKSRLLSDRFSAERPKGSFSTLEIQRTEQGDSAMYLCASSSGPGNEQFFGPGTRLTVL.

This chain joins TRBV6-1 and TRBJ1-5, with a possible D match to TRBD1 (5 bases). Trimming shortened V by 0 bases and J by 7 bases, and 10 bases separated the two germline ends. Germline V CDR1 and CDR2: MNHNS, SASEGT. CDR3 length: 14 residues. The CDR3 nucleotides read TGTGCCAGCAGTGAAGCGCAACGGGGGCAGCCCCAGCATTTT. Amino acids: CASSEAQRGQPQHF.